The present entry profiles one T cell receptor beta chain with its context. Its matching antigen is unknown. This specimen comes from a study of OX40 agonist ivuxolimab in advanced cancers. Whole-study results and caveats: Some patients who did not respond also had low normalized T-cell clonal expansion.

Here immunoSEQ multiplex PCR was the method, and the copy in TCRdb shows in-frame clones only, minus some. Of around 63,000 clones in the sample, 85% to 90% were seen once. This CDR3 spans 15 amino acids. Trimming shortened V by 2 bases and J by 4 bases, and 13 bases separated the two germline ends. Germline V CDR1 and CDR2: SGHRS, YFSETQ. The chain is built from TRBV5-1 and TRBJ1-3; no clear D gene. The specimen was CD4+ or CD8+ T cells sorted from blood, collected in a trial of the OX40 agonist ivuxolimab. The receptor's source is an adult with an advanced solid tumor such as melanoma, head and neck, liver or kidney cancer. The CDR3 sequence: CASSFGSARGNTIYF. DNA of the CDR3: TGCGCCAGCAGCTTTGGGTCAGCAAGAGGAAACACCATATATTTT.